Following are 22 T cell receptor beta chains from one sample sequenced in a study of CD8+ T cells in alopecia areata. RNA, once extracted, was reverse transcribed into cDNA for use as the sequencing template. This table comes from immunoSEQ multiplex PCR, and its TCRdb copy is limited to in-frame clones, with some not included. Seen here are about 300,000 clones, roughly 50% observed once, and the top ten hold less than 2%. The treatment is: oral pan-JAK inhibitor, 5-10 mg twice daily. The specimen was CD4+ T cells sorted from blood, collected at week 24, from a patient treated with tofacitinib. Source of these receptors: a human donor with alopecia areata.

This clone has only a few counts. This sequence joins TRBV15 and TRBJ1-4, with a possible D match to TRBD1 (6 bases). Germline V gene sequence: CDR1 LNHNV, CDR2 YYDKDF (reference sequence). CDR3 length: 16 amino acids. The V end lost 5 bases, the J end lost 0 bases, and 13 bases lay between the germline ends. The CDR3 here is CATSLRTETTNEKLFF. In DNA, the CDR3 is TGTGCCACCAGCCTCCGGACAGAAACAACTAATGAAAAACTGTTTTTT.

The gene calls are TRBV2 and TRBJ1-1; TRBD1 matches at 8 bases. V was pared by 0 bases and J by 11 bases, with 5 bases of the junction left unmatched. This CDR3 comprises 13 residues. The germline gives CDR1 SNHLY, CDR2 FYNNEI. CDR3 loop: CASSEAGQGSAFF. Here the CDR3 DNA reads TGTGCCAGCAGTGAAGCCGGACAGGGAAGTGCTTTCTTT.

Note on this clone: Other nucleotide sequences in the sample specify the same CDR3. CDR3 in amino acids: CAWSVRGADTQYF. The CDR3 coding sequence is TGTGCCTGGAGCGTAAGGGGAGCAGATACGCAGTATTTT. This chain uses TRBV30 with TRBJ2-3; the D gene could be TRBD1 or TRBD2 (5 bases each). V lost 3 bases and J lost 4, with 11 bases in between. This CDR3 comprises 13 residues. The germline V gene encodes CDR1 GTSNPN and CDR2 SVGIG (reference sequence).

This clone has just a few counts. The chain is built from TRBV5-1 and TRBJ1-2; D gene ambiguous. CDR1 and CDR2 (germline): SGHRS, YFSETQ. This CDR3 spans 15 amino acids. Trimming shortened V by 0 bases and J by 4 bases, and 13 bases separated the two germline ends. The CDR3 here is CASSLGSLTSYGYTF. The DNA of the CDR3 is TGCGCCAGCAGCTTGGGGAGCCTTACTAGCTATGGCTACACCTTC.

The count of this clone is one. The V and J genes are TRBV30 and TRBJ1-5, with D maybe TRBD1 (5 bases). CDR1 is GTSNPN and CDR2 is SVGIG in the germline V gene (reference sequence). The CDR3 sequence is 14 residues long. The V and J ends lost 5 bases and 0 bases respectively, with 11 bases between them. CDR3 residues: CAWGGLDSNQPQHF. DNA of the CDR3: TGTGCCTGGGGGGGTTTAGATAGCAATCAGCCCCAGCATTTT.

To note about this clone: One junction end does not reproduce the germline sequence, and a read error may be involved. The chain joins TRBV14 to TRBJ1-1, with 8 nucleotides matching TRBD1. Looked up from germline, CDR1 is SGHDN and CDR2 is FVKESK. CDR3 length: 13 residues. The CDR3: CASSQERDRLRIF. The CDR3 DNA reads TGTGCCAGCAGCCAAGAAAGGGACAGGTTGAGGATCTTT. Complete variable domain (other parts from reference TRBV14 and TRBJ1-1): EAGVTQFPSHSVIEKGQTVTLRCDPISGHDNLYWYRRVMGKEIKFLLHFVKESKQDESGMPNNRFLAERTGGTYSTLKVQPAELEDSGVYFCASSQERDRLRIFGQGTRLTVV.

The rearrangement joins TRBV7-2 to TRBJ2-2; maybe TRBD1 (6 bases). This CDR3 is built from 15 residues. CDR1 is SGHTA and CDR2 is FQGNSA in the germline V gene. Trimming removed 5 bases at V and 5 bases at J, with 15 bases between. CDR3 amino acids: CASSVGGSRTGELFF. The CDR3 DNA reads TGTGCCAGCAGCGTTGGGGGCAGTCGGACCGGGGAGCTGTTTTTT.

This rearrangement joins TRBV30 to TRBJ1-2; 7 bases are a match to TRBD1. CDR1 is GTSNPN and CDR2 is SVGIG in the germline V gene (reference sequence). This CDR3 is 14 amino acids long. With V trimmed by 4 bases and J by 5 bases, 10 bases remained unmatched. The CDR3 here is CAWTRQGREYGYTF. The CDR3 DNA follows: TGTGCCTGGACCCGACAGGGTAGGGAATATGGCTACACCTTC.

This clone came up a few times. The chain combines TRBV5-1 with TRBJ1-6; D gene ambiguous. The CDR3 sequence is 15 residues long. Germline lookup yields CDR1 SGHRS and CDR2 YFSETQ. V shed 5 bases and J shed 5 bases, with 14 bases lying between them. In DNA, the CDR3 is TGCGCCAGCAGTAGAATAGGGCCGGATAATTCACCCCTCCACTTT. This gives the protein CASSRIGPDNSPLHF.

This sequence joins TRBV30 and TRBJ1-6, with D possibly being TRBD1 (6 bases). The CDR3 contains 14 residues. CDR1 and CDR2 (germline): GTSNPN, SVGIG (reference sequence). V was cut by 5 bases and J by 8 bases, with 16 bases left in between. Here the CDR3 reads CAWSTGISYSPLHF. CDR3 bases: TGTGCCTGGTCAACAGGGATCAGCTATTCACCCCTCCACTTT.

This clone was observed a few times. The CDR3 sequence: CASSLFVGDYGYTF. CDR3 bases: TGTGCCAGCAGCTTATTCGTGGGTGACTATGGCTACACCTTC. The genes are TRBV7-9 and TRBJ1-2; D unresolved. The CDR3 extends over 14 amino acids. V was clipped by 2 bases and J by 3 bases, with 10 bases between them. The germline V gene has CDR1 SEHNR and CDR2 FQNEAQ (reference sequence). The full variable domain, in which reference TRBV7-9 and TRBJ1-2 provide the parts outside the CDR3, is DTGVSQNPRHKITKRGQNVTFRCDPISEHNRLYWYRQTLGQGPEFLTYFQNEAQLEKSRLLSDRFSAERPKGSFSTLEIQRTEQGDSAMYLCASSLFVGDYGYTFGSGTRLTVV.

This clone was recorded a few times. This chain links TRBV29-1 with TRBJ1-2; D gene unclear. This CDR3 has 16 amino acids. V was clipped by 1 base and J by 5 bases, with 20 bases between them. Germline V gene lookup returns CDR1 SQVTM and CDR2 ANQGSEA. The CDR3 sequence is CSVEAGVAARVYGYTF. In DNA, the CDR3 is TGCAGCGTTGAAGCCGGCGTGGCGGCAAGAGTTTATGGCTACACCTTC.

The genes are TRBV30 and TRBJ2-6, with TRBD2 matching 9 bases. CDR3 length: 16 amino acids. The germline CDR1 and CDR2 sequences are GTSNPN and SVGIG (reference sequence). With 7 bases clipped from V and 2 bases from J, the junction kept 9 bases outside the gene matches. The CDR3 reads CAYSGLAVAGANVLTF. The DNA of the CDR3 is TGTGCCTACTCGGGACTAGCCGTCGCTGGGGCCAACGTCCTGACTTTC.

The chain carries TRBV28 and TRBJ1-1; perhaps TRBD1 as D (6 bases). CDR1 is MDHEN and CDR2 is SYDVKM in the germline V gene. The CDR3 has 13 residues. Trimming took 4 bases from V and 10 from J, leaving 16 bases between them. CDR3 region: CASSWGARPAAFF. CDR3 DNA: TGTGCCAGCAGTTGGGGGGCGAGGCCGGCAGCTTTCTTT.

Only one count was recorded for this clone. The rearrangement uses TRBV2 and TRBJ1-5; the match to TRBD1 covers 10 bases. In germline, CDR1 is SNHLY, CDR2 FYNNEI. The CDR3 runs 15 residues. The trim removed 4 bases at V and 5 bases at J, leaving 5 bases unmatched. CDR3 sequence reads: CASSVRDRGYQPQHF. CDR3 sequence (DNA): TGTGCCAGCAGTGTCCGGGACAGGGGCTATCAGCCCCAGCATTTT.

This clone has a single count. The J gene is TRBJ2-3, the V gene TRBV5-1; perhaps TRBD2 as D (6 bases). This CDR3 is 16 amino acids long. Trimming left V 2 bases short and J 0 bases short, with 13 bases between. Germline lookup yields CDR1 SGHRS and CDR2 YFSETQ. This CDR3 reads CASSLQERASTDTQYF. DNA of the CDR3: TGCGCCAGCAGCTTACAGGAGCGGGCTAGCACAGATACGCAGTATTTT.

The chain employs TRBV5-1 and TRBJ2-7, with 8 bases lining up with TRBD1. J was trimmed by 5 bases and V by 1 base; bases with no gene match: 5. The CDR3 runs to 14 residues. In germline, CDR1 is SGHRS, CDR2 YFSETQ. CDR3 sequence: CASSLLAGGNEQYF. The CDR3 DNA reads as TGCGCCAGCAGCTTGCTGGCAGGGGGCAACGAGCAGTACTTC.

V is TRBV7-8 and J is TRBJ2-5; D remains ambiguous. Germline V CDR1 and CDR2: SGHVS, FQNEAQ. The CDR3 contains 11 residues. Trimming shortened V by 7 bases and J by 2 bases, and 5 bases separated the two germline ends. This CDR3 is CASNLQETQYF. The CDR3, as DNA: TGTGCCAGCAACCTACAAGAGACCCAGTACTTC.

The chain employs TRBV28 and TRBJ2-5, with 8 bases aligning to TRBD2. The V gene end was trimmed by 3 bases and the J gene end by 1 base; junction bases not matched to a gene: 7. The CDR3 consists of 16 residues. Germline V gene sequence: CDR1 MDHEN, CDR2 SYDVKM. The CDR3, as DNA: TGTGCCAGCAGTTTTAGGCGGGGGGACATCCAAGAGACCCAGTACTTC. Residues: CASSFRRGDIQETQYF.

This clone was seen a single time. This rearrangement joins TRBV30 to TRBJ2-5, with 13 bases aligning to TRBD2. V lost 3 bases and J lost 0; bases outside the gene matches: 4. The CDR3 is 16 amino acids. CDR1 GTSNPN and CDR2 SVGIG come from the germline V gene (reference sequence). The CDR3 region is CAWRGLAGLYQETQYF. CDR3 bases: TGTGCCTGGAGGGGACTAGCGGGGTTGTACCAAGAGACCCAGTACTTC.

The rearrangement joins TRBV30 to TRBJ2-3, with 12 bases aligning to TRBD2. Trimming cost V 3 bases and J 1 base; bases outside gene matches: 5. Germline V gene data show CDR1 as GTSNPN and CDR2 as SVGIG (reference sequence). This CDR3 has 16 residues. In DNA form, the CDR3 reads TGTGCCTGGAGGGGAGGACTAGCGGGGCGCACAGATACGCAGTATTTT. Amino acids: CAWRGGLAGRTDTQYF.

This rearrangement joins TRBV2 to TRBJ2-2; TRBD1 aligns across 7 bases. The CDR3 runs to 16 residues. Trimming removed 5 bases from V and 1 base from J; junction bases left unmatched: 7. Germline CDR1 and CDR2: SNHLY and FYNNEI. CDR3 protein: CASSLRTGLNTGELFF. In nucleotides, the CDR3 is TGTGCCAGCAGTCTACGGACAGGCCTGAACACCGGGGAGCTGTTTTTT.